This T cell receptor beta chain derives from a study of shared clonotypes between healthy human individuals. This CDR3 has 14 residues. Between the trimmed V and J ends, which lost 3 bases and 4 bases, there was a span of 7 bases. The germline V gene has CDR1 MDHEN and CDR2 SYDVKM. This clone was detected only a few times. Other DNA sequences in the same sample also yield this CDR3. Source study methods: Junction-only sequences without quality scores came from ImmunoSEQ, so filtering differed. Some clones are missing from TCRdb's copy, which holds only in-frame ones; the method was immunoSEQ multiplex PCR. From that table come the V and J calls and clone size; the DNA was used to work out D and trimming. The table lists around 500,000 clones, roughly 80% of them singletons, with approximately 11% in the top ten.

Material for sequencing was PBMCs. The sequence derives from a woman aged 40 to 50 in good health. Some clones in this sample may be carry-over from other donors' samples. The gene calls are TRBV28 and TRBJ2-6; unclear D gene. In DNA form, the CDR3 reads TGTGCCAGCAGTTTTTTACTGGGGGCCAACGTCCTGACTTTC. Translated: CASSFLLGANVLTF.